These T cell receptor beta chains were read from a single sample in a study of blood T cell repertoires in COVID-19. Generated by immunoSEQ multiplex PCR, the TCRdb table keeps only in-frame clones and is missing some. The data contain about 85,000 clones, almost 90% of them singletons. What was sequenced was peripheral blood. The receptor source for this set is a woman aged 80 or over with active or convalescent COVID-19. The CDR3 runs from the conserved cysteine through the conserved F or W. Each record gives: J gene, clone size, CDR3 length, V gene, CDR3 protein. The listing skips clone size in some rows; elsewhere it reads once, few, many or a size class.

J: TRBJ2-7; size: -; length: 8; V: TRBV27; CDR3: CASSLAYF
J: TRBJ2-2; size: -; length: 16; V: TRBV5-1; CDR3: CASSSWTSGRTGELFF
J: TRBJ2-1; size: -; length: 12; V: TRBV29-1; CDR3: CSVDSSGIEQFF
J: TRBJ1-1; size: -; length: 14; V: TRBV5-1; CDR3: CASTTNQGAREAFF
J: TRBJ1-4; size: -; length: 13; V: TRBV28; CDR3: CASRSRVREKLFF
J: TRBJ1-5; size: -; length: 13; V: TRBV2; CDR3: CASCRVFNQPQHF
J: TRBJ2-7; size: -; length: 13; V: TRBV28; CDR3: CASSPRDVMEQYF
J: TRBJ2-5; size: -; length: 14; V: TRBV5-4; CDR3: CASSLQANKETQYF
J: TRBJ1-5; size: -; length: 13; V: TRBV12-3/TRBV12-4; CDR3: CASSLSRFQPQHF
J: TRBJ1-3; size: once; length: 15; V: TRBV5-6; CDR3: CASSPGQGLQNTIYF
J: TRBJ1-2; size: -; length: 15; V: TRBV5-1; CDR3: CASSQGTGASYGYTF
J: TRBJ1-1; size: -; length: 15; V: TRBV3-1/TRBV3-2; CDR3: CASSQVGHQNTEAFF
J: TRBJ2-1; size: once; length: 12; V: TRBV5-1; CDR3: CASSIAADEQFF
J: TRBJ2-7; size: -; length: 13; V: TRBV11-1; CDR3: CASSLGRTYEQYF
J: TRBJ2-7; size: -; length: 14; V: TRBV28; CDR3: CASTIRGSVYEQYF
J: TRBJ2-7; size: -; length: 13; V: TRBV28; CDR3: CASSRDRFYEQYF
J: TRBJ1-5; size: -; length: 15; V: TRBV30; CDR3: CAWSRADPGGQPQHF
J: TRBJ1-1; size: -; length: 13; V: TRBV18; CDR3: CASSPPGQNEAFF
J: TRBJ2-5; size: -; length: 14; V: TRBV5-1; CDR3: CASSTGHGGETQYF
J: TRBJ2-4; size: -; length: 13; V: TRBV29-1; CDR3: CSVEGGTKNIQYF
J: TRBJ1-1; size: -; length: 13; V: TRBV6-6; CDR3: CASRESGEREAFF
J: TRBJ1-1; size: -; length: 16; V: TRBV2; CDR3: CATTRQTKGMNTEAFF
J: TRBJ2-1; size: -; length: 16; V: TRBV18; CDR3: CASSPPGQGVYNEQFF
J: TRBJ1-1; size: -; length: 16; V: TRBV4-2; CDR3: CASSHTSGGMNTEAFF
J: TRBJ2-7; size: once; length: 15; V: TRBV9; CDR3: CASSAQGGLAYEQYF
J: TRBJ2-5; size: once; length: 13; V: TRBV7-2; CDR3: CASSLVYLETQYF
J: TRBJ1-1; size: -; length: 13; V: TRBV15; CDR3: CATSRADTGGAFF
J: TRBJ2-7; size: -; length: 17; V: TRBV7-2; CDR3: CASSLLGVLAGIYEQYF
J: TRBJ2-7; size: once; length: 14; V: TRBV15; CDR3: CATSRNRLMYEQYF
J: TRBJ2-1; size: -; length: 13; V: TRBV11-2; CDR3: CASSPASYGEQFF
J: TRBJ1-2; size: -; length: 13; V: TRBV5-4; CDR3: CASSPGTGGGYTF
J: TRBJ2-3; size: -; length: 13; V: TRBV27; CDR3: CASRRVLTDTQYF
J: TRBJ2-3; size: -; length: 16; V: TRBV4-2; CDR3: CASSQGLAGGTDTQYF
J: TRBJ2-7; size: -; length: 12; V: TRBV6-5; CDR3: CASSLLSGEQYF
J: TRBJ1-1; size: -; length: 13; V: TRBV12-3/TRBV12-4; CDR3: CASSPDTNTEAFF
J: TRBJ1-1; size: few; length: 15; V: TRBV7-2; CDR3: CASSLVLGSGTEAFF
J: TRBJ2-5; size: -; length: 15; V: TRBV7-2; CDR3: CASRPGLPGQETQYF
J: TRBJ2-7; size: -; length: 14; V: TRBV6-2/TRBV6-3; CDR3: CASSSQGGSLEQYF
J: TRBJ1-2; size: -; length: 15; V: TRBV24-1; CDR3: CATSDKGGNSYGYTF
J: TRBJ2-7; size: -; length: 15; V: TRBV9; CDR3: CASSPEPRGVYEQYF
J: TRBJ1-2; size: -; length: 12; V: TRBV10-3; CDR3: CAISDPAEGYTF
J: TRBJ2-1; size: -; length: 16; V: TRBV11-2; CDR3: CASSLGWERNYNEQFF
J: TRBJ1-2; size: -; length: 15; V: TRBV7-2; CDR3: CASSLEAGPTYGYTF
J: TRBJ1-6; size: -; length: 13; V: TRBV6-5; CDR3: CASRMDRSSPLHF
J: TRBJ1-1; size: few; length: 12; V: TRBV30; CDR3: CAWNSWPGPPFF
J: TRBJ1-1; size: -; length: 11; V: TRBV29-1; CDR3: CSVEEGHEAFF
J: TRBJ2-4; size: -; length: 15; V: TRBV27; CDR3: CASSPITRAKNIQYF
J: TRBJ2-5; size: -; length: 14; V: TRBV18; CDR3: CASSPGGVQETQYF
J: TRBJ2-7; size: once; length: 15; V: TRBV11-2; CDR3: CASSRIGTASYEQYF
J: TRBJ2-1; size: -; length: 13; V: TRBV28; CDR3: CASLAKPDNEQFF